The 5 T cell receptor beta chains reported below all come from one sample, sequenced in a study of blood T cells in healthy people across ages. The authors ran a second PCR of roughly 7 to 11 cycles using a sample-barcoded 5' primer and a J-beta primer mix. One entry per CDR3 protein, called by TCRdb with MiXCR from the 5' RACE reads. The table includes 700,000 to 1,000,000 distinct CDR3 sequences, 44% detected once. Sequenced material: blood. These receptor sequences come from a man in his fifties or sixties in good health.

This clonotype was counted a single time. The chain links TRBV28 to TRBJ1-5; D possibly corresponds to TRBD1 (5 bases). CDR3 length equals 15 residues. Germline V gene data show CDR1 as MDHEN and CDR2 as SYDVKM. Deletions cut 8 bases from V and 5 bases from J, with 19 bases between. The chain's CDR3 is CASYGTRGWDQPQHF. CDR3 DNA: TGTGCCAGCTATGGAACGAGGGGCTGGGATCAGCCCCAGCATTTT.

This clonotype was counted a few times. This chain links TRBV5-1 with TRBJ2-3; 15 positions agree with TRBD2. This CDR3 comprises 19 residues. CDR1 SGHRS and CDR2 YFSETQ come from the germline V gene. J was trimmed by 6 bases and V by 0 bases; bases with no gene match: 11. CDR3 nucleotides: TGCGCCAGCAGCTTGGCCCTAGGACTAGCGGGGGGGCCGTCGGATACGCAGTATTTT. Translation: CASSLALGLAGGPSDTQYF.

Of note for this clonotype: A junction boundary mismatches the germline segment, possibly from a read error. The chain recombines TRBV11-3 with TRBJ2-1; 12 bases fit TRBD2. This CDR3 has 15 amino acids. From germline, CDR1 is SGHNT and CDR2 YENEEA. The CDR3 protein is CASRFKTSGGGEQFF. The CDR3 DNA follows: TGCGCCAGCAGATTTAAGACTAGCGGGGGTGGTGAGCAGTTCTTC. The full variable domain, in which reference TRBV11-3 and TRBJ2-1 provide the parts outside the CDR3, is EAGVVQSPRYKIIEKKQPVAFWCNPISGHNTLYWYLQNLGQGPELLIRYENEEAVDDSQLPKDRFSAERLKGVDSTLKIQPAELGDSAVYLCASRFKTSGGGEQFFGPGTRLTVL.

Turning to this clonotype: With a much larger clone just one base away, this may be a read error. The chain couples TRBV6-2 or TRBV6-3 to TRBJ2-1, with D possibly being TRBD2 (5 bases). Per the germline V gene, CDR1 is MNHEY and CDR2 is SVGEGT. The CDR3 is made up of 14 amino acids. This chain's CDR3 is CASSIASSYSEQFF. The CDR3 DNA sequence: TGTGCCAGCAGTATTGCTAGCAGTTACAGTGAGCAGTTCTTC.

This clonotype appeared a single time. The CDR3 nucleotides are TGCAGCATTGCCCTAGGGGGGTACAATGAGCAGTTCTTC. Translated, it gives CSIALGGYNEQFF. The chain is built from TRBV29-1 and TRBJ2-1; D may correspond to TRBD1 or TRBD2 (6 bases each). Trimming cost V 8 bases and J 4 bases, with 15 bases left between them. The CDR3 contains 13 residues. Germline V lookup: CDR1 SQVTM, CDR2 ANQGSEA.